This T cell receptor (beta chain) derives from a study of cytomegalovirus exposure and HLA in healthy donors. The study's findings and limits: Most TCR sequences were uncommon, yet certain public TCRs appeared in many donors. Cytomegalovirus-associated status was assigned to more than 150 TCR beta chains.

PCR primers comprised 60 Vbeta and 13 Jbeta primers. As handled by the study authors: Later, an analysis found 65 million to 85 million unique TCR beta chains, and about 9.9 million of these were shared. Profiling relied on immunoSEQ multiplex PCR, and the TCRdb table lists in-frame clones only, not all of them. V, J and clone size were drawn from that table, and D and trimming were deduced from the DNA. Here the sample spans under 200,000 clones, roughly 72% being singletons. This clone was observed a few times. As yet, its antigen is unknown. V was pared by 6 bases and J by 3 bases, with 22 bases between. The germline gives CDR1 SGHDT, CDR2 YYEEEE. The CDR3 is 18 residues long.

The sample consisted of PBMCs. This chain connects TRBV5-6 to TRBJ2-6; the D gene is possibly TRBD1 (5 bases). The sequence was collected from a woman under 40 in good health and CMV-seropositive. In DNA form, the CDR3 reads TGTGCCAGCAAACTTTCAGGGCTTATCTCCAGTGGGGCCAACGTCCTGACTTTC. Residues: CASKLSGLISSGANVLTF.